The clone carrying this TCR beta chain was detected many times. This entry comes from a study of beta chain features in type 1 diabetes. Study-level information: In all, around 100 million sorted cells from all samples were analyzed.

Investigators reverse transcribed all isolated RNA, so they sequenced expressed TCRB transcripts. Assay: immunoSEQ multiplex PCR; the TCRdb copy retains only in-frame clones and omits some. The sample has about 220,000 clones, roughly 10% seen once. Once sorted, every population was more than 95% pure. Sequenced material: central memory CD4+ T cells from blood. The receptor was derived from a man younger than 30 in good health.

This CDR3 is CSAREEGEQFF. In DNA, the CDR3 is TGCAGTGCTAGAGAGGAGGGTGAGCAGTTCTTC. The chain couples TRBV20-1 to TRBJ2-1; a possible D gene is TRBD2 (6 bases). The CDR3 spans 11 residues. The V gene lost 0 bases and the J gene lost 9 bases, with 6 bases spanning the gap. CDR1 DFQATT and CDR2 SNEGSKA come from the germline V gene (reference sequence).